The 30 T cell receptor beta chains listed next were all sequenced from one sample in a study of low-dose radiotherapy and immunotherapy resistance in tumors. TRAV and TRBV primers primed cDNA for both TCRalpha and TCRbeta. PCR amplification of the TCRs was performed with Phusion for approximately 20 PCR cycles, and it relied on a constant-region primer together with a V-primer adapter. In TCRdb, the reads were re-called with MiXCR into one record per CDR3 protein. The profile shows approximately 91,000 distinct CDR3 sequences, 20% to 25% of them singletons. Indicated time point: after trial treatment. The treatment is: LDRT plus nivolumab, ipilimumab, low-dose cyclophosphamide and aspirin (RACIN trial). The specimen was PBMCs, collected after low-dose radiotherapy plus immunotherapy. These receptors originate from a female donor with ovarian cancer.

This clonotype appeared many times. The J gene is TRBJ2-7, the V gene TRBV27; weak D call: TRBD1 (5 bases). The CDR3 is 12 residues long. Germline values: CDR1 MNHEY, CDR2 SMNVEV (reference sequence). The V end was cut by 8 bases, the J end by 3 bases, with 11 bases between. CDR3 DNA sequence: TGTGCCAGCTATCGCAGGGACTACGAGCAGTACTTC. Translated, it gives CASYRRDYEQYF.

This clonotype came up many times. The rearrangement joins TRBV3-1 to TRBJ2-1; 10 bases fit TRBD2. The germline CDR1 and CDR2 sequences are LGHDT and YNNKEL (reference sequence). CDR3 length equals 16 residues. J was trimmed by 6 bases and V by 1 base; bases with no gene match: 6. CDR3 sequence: CASSQGGGLAVNEQFF. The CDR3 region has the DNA TGTGCCAGCAGCCAAGGGGGAGGACTAGCGGTCAATGAGCAGTTCTTC.

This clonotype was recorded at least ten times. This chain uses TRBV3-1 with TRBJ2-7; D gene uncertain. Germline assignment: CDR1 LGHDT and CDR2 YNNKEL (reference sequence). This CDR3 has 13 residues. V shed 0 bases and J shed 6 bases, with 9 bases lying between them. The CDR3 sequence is CASSQEPFSEQYF. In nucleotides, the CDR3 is TGTGCCAGCAGCCAAGAGCCCTTTAGCGAGCAGTACTTC.

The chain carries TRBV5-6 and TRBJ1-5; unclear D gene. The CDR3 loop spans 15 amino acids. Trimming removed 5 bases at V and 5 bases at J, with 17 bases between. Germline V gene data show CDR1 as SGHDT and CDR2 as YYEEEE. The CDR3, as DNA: TGTGCCAGCAGACCTACCTTGTGGTCCGATCAGCCCCAGCATTTT. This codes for CASRPTLWSDQPQHF.

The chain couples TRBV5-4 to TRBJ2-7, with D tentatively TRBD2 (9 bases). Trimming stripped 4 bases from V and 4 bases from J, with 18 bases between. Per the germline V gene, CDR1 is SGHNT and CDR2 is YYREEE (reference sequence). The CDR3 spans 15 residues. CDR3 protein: CASSQGASGTYEQYF. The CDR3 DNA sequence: TGTGCCAGCAGCCAGGGGGCTAGCGGGACATACGAGCAGTACTTC.

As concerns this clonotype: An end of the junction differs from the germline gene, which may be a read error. CDR3 amino acids: CSAPGGSHNEQFF. The CDR3, as DNA: TGCAGTGCACCTGGGGGCTCCCACAATGAGCAGTTCTTC. V gene TRBV20-1 combines with J gene TRBJ2-1, with D possibly TRBD1 on 6 matching bases. Germline CDR1 DFQATT, CDR2 SNEGSKA (reference sequence). The CDR3 is 13 amino acids.

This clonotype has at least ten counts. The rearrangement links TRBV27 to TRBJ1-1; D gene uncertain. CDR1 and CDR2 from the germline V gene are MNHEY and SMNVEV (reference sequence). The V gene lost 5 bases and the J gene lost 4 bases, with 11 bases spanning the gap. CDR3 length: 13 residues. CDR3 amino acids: CASSPRTITEAFF. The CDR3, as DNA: TGTGCCAGCAGTCCCCGGACTATCACTGAAGCTTTCTTT.

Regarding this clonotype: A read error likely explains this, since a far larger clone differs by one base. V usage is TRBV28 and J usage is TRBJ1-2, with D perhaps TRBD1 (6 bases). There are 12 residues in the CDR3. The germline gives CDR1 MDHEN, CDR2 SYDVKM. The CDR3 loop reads CATKGQNYRYTF. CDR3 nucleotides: TGTGCCACCAAAGGACAGAACTATCGCTACACCTTC.

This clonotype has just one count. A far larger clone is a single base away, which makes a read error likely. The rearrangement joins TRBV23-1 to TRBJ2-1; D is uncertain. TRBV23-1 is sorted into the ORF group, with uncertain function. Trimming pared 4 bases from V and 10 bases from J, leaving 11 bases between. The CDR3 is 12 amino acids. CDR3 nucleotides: TGCGCCAGCAGTCCCCAATTGCGGGAGCAGTTCTTC. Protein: CASSPQLREQFF.

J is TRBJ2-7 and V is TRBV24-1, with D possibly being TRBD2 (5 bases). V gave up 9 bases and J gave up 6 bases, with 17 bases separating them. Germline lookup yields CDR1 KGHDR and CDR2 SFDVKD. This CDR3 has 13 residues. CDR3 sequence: CATPDDGMAEQYF. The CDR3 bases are TGTGCCACCCCGGACGACGGGATGGCCGAGCAGTACTTC.

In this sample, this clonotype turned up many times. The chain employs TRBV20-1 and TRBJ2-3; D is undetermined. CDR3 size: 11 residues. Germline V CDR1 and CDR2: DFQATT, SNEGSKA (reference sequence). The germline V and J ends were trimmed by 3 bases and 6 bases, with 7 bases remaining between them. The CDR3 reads CSASVQDTQYF. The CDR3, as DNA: TGCAGTGCTAGCGTCCAGGATACGCAGTATTTT.

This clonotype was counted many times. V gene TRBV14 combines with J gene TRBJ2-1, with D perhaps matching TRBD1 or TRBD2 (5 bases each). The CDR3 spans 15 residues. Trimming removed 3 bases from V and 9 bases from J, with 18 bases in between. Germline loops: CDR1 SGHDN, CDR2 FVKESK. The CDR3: CASSQRGASGTEQFF. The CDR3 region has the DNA TGTGCCAGCAGCCAGAGGGGAGCTAGTGGAACTGAGCAGTTCTTC. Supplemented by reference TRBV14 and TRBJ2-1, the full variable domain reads EAGVTQFPSHSVIEKGQTVTLRCDPISGHDNLYWYRRVMGKEIKFLLHFVKESKQDESGMPNNRFLAERTGGTYSTLKVQPAELEDSGVYFCASSQRGASGTEQFFGPGTRLTVL.

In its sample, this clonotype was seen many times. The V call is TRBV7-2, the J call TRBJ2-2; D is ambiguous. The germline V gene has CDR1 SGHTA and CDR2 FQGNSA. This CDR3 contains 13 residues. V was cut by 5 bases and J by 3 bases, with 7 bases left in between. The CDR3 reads CASSPQDTGELFF. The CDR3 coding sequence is TGTGCCAGCAGCCCGCAGGACACCGGGGAGCTGTTTTTT.

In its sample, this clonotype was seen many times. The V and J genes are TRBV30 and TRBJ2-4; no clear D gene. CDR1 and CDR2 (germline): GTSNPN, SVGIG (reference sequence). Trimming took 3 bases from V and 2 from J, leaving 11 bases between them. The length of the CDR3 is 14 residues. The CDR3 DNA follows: TGTGCCTGGAGCCTACGAGGTTCCAAAAACATTCAGTACTTC. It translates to CAWSLRGSKNIQYF. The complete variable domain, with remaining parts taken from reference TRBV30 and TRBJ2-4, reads SQTIHQWPATLVQPVGSPLSLECTVEGTSNPNLYWYRQAAGRGLQLLFYSVGIGQISSEVPQNLSASRPQDRQFILSSKKLLLSDSGFYLCAWSLRGSKNIQYFGAGTRLSVL.

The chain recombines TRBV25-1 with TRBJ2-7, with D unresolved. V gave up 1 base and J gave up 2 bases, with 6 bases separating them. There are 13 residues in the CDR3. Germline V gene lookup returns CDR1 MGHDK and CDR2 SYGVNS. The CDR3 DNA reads TGTGCCAGCAGTGAATCAGCAGCCTACGAGCAGTACTTC. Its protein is CASSESAAYEQYF.

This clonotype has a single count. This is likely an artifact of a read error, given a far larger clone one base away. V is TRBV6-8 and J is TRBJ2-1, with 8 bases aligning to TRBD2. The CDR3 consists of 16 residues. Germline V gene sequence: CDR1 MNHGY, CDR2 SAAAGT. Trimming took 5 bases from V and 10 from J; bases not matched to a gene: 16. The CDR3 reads CASSPPPSGRSYEQFF. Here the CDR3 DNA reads TGTGCCAGCAGTCCCCCCCCTAGCGGGCGCTCCTACGAGCAGTTCTTC.

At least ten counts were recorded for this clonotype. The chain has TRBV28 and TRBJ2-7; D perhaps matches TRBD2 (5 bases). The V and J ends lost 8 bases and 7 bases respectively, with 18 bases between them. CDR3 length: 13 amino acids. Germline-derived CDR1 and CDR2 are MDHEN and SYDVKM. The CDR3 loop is CASSRGPPREQYF. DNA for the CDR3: TGTGCCAGCTCCCGCGGGCCGCCTCGGGAGCAGTACTTC.

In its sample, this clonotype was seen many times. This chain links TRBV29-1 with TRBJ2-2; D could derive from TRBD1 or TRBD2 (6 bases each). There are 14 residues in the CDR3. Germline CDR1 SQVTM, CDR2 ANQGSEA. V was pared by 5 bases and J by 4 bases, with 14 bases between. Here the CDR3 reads CSVLARGGTGELFF. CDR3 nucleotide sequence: TGCAGCGTTCTAGCGCGAGGGGGCACCGGGGAGCTGTTTTTT.

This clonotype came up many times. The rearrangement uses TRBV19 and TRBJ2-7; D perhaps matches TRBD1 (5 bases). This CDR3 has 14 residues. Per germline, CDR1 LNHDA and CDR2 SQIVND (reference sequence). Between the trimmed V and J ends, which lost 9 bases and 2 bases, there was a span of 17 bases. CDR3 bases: TGTGCCAGGAGGAAGGGGCAGATTACCTACGAGCAGTACTTC. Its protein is CARRKGQITYEQYF.

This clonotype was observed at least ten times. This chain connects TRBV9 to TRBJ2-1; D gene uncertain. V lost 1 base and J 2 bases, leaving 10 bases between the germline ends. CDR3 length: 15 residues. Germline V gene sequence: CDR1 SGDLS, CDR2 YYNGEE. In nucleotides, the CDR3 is TGTGCCAGCAGCGTAAACTCGAACCCCTACAATGAGCAGTTCTTC. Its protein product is CASSVNSNPYNEQFF.

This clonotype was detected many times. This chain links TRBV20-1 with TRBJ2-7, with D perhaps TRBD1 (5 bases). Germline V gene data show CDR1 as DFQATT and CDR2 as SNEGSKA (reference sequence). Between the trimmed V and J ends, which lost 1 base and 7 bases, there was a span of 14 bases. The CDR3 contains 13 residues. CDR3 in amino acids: CSARGPGAREQYF. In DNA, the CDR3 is TGCAGTGCTAGAGGCCCTGGGGCCCGAGAGCAGTACTTC.

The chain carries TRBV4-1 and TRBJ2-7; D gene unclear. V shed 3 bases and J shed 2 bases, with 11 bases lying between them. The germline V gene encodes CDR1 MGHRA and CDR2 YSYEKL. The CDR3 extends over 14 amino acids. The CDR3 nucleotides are TGCGCCAGCAGCCAGGGCGAACTCACCTACGAGCAGTACTTC. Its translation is CASSQGELTYEQYF.

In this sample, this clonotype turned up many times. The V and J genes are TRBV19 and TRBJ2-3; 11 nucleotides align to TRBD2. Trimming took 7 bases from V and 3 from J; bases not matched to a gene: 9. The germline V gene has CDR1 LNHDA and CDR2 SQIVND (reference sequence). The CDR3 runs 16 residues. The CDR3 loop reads CASTRRLAGGTDTQYF. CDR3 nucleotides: TGTGCCAGTACCCGTAGGCTAGCGGGAGGTACAGATACGCAGTATTTT.

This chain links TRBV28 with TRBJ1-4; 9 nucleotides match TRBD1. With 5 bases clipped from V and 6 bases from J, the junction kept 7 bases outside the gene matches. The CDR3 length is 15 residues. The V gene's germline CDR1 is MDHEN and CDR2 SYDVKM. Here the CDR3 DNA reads TGTGCCAGCAGTCCTCCGGGACAGGGTCATGAAAAACTGTTTTTT. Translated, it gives CASSPPGQGHEKLFF.

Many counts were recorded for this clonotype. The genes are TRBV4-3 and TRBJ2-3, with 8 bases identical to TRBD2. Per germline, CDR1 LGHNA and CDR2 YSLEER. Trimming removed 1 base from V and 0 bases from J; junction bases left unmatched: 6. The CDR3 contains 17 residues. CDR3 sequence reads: CASSQGPSGSSTDTQYF. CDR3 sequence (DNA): TGCGCCAGCAGCCAAGGTCCTAGCGGGTCCAGCACAGATACGCAGTATTTT.

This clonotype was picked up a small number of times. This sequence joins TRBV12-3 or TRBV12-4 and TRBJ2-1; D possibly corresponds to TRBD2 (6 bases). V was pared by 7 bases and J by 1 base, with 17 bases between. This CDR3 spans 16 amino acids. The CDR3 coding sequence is TGTGCCAGCAAGATGACTGGGGGGAAATCCTACAATGAGCAGTTCTTC. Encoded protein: CASKMTGGKSYNEQFF.

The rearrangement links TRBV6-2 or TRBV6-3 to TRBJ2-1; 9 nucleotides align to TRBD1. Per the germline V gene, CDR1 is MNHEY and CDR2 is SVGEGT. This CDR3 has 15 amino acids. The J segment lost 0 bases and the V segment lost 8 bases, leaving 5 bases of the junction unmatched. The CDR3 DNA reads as TGTGCCAGCTCTACGGGACAGGGCTCCTACAATGAGCAGTTCTTC. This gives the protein CASSTGQGSYNEQFF.

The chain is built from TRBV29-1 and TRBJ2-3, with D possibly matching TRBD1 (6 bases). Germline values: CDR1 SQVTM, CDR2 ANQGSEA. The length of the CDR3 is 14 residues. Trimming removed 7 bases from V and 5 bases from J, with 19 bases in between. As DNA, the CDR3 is TGCAGCGGGCGACAGGACTCAGACAGAGATACGCAGTATTTT. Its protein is CSGRQDSDRDTQYF.

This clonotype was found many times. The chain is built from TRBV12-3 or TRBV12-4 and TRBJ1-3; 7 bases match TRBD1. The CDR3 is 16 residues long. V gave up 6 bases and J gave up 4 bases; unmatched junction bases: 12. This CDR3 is CASRPQGRISGNTIYF. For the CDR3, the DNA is TGTGCCAGCAGGCCACAGGGGAGGATCTCCGGAAACACCATATATTTT.

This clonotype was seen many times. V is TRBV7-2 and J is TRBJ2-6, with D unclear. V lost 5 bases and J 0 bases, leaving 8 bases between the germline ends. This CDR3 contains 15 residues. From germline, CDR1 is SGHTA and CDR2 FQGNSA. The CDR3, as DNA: TGTGCCAGCAGCCCCCAGCTCTCTGGGGCCAACGTCCTGACTTTC. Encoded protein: CASSPQLSGANVLTF. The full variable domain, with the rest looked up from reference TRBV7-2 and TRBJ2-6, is GAGVSQSPSNKVTEKGKDVELRCDPISGHTALYWYRQSLGQGLEFLIYFQGNSAPDKSGLPSDRFSAERTGGSVSTLTIQRTQQEDSAVYLCASSPQLSGANVLTFGAGSRLTVL.